The 15 T cell receptor beta chains below were found in one sample sequenced in a study of cytomegalovirus exposure and HLA in healthy donors. A multiplex PCR was run with 60 Vbeta primers and 13 Jbeta primers. Sequenced by immunoSEQ multiplex PCR; TCRdb stores in-frame clones only, minus some. Its clone listing holds roughly 120,000 clones. Sequenced sample: PBMCs. The receptors come from a man in his forties or fifties in good health and CMV-seronegative.

The chain is built from TRBV11-2 and TRBJ1-2, with unresolved D. V dropped 3 bases and J dropped 2 bases, with 4 bases sitting between them. Germline V gene lookup returns CDR1 SGHAT and CDR2 FQNNGV. The CDR3 loop spans 12 amino acids. CDR3 coding DNA: TGTGCCAGCAGCTTTCAAAACTATGGCTACACCTTC. It is translated as CASSFQNYGYTF.

V and J are TRBV10-3 and TRBJ2-3; 10 bases fit TRBD2. V was clipped by 5 bases and J by 6 bases; unmatched bases: 5. Germline CDR1 is ENHRY and CDR2 is SYGVKD. The CDR3 runs 14 residues. CDR3 loop: CAISIASGSDTQYF. DNA of the CDR3: TGTGCCATCAGTATAGCTAGCGGGAGTGATACGCAGTATTTT.

The rearrangement links TRBV10-3 to TRBJ1-4, with D perhaps TRBD1 (6 bases). Trimming removed 4 bases from V and 7 bases from J, with 16 bases in between. The CDR3 contains 15 residues. In germline, CDR1 is ENHRY, CDR2 SYGVKD. The CDR3 sequence: CAISAAGTYPEKLFF. In DNA form, the CDR3 reads TGTGCCATCAGTGCCGCCGGGACATACCCTGAAAAACTGTTTTTT.

The rearrangement uses TRBV2 and TRBJ2-5; 10 positions agree with TRBD2. The J call may be incorrect, as the DNA end agrees better with TRBJ2-7. The length of the CDR3 is 14 residues. Germline lookup yields CDR1 SNHLY and CDR2 FYNNEI. Here the CDR3 reads CASRGGLASDEQYF. As DNA, the CDR3 is TGTGCCAGCAGAGGGGGACTAGCGAGTGACGAGCAGTACTTC.

V gene TRBV15 combines with J gene TRBJ2-2, with 7 bases fitting TRBD2. Trimming cost V 4 bases and J 5 bases; bases outside gene matches: 13. The length of the CDR3 is 17 residues. Germline V lookup: CDR1 LNHNV, CDR2 YYDKDF (reference sequence). The CDR3 loop is CATSTGGSTSSTGELFF. CDR3 nucleotides: TGTGCCACCAGCACTGGCGGGAGTACTTCGTCGACCGGGGAGCTGTTTTTT.

V usage is TRBV5-1 and J usage is TRBJ2-2; 12 bases are a match to TRBD1. V shed 4 bases, J shed 3 bases, and the junction held 16 bases outside the gene matches. Per germline, CDR1 SGHRS and CDR2 YFSETQ. The CDR3 has 20 residues. CDR3 in amino acids: CASSLAGQGAGREHTGELFF. The CDR3 bases are TGCGCCAGCAGCCTCGCGGGACAGGGGGCCGGACGGGAGCACACCGGGGAGCTGTTTTTT.

V and J are TRBV9 and TRBJ1-2, with TRBD1 matching 7 bases. The J segment lost 8 bases and the V segment lost 0 bases, leaving 7 bases of the junction unmatched. Germline V CDR1 and CDR2: SGDLS, YYNGEE. The CDR3 contains 14 residues. Written as DNA, the CDR3 is TGTGCCAGCAGCGTAGCCGACAGGGCGGTAGGCTACACCTTC. This gives the protein CASSVADRAVGYTF.

This chain uses TRBV4-3 with TRBJ1-2; no reliable D call. V was pared by 4 bases and J by 8 bases, with 23 bases between. The length of the CDR3 is 16 residues. CDR1 LGHNA and CDR2 YSLEER come from the germline V gene. The CDR3 coding sequence is TGCGCCAGCAGCCCAACGACAAGGGAGTTGACGGGAGGCTACACCTTC. Translated: CASSPTTRELTGGYTF.

The V and J genes are TRBV7-8 and TRBJ1-5; 7 nucleotides agree with TRBD1. This CDR3 has 18 residues. Trimming took 4 bases from V and 3 from J; bases not matched to a gene: 15. CDR1 SGHVS and CDR2 FQNEAQ come from the germline V gene. The chain's CDR3 is CASSSEPVTGEVNQPQHF. In DNA, the CDR3 is TGTGCCAGCAGCTCAGAGCCCGTTACAGGGGAGGTCAATCAGCCCCAGCATTTT.

The chain couples TRBV5-1 to TRBJ2-3; TRBD1 might be the D (6 bases). Trimming removed 4 bases at V and 2 bases at J, with 20 bases between. Germline V gene lookup returns CDR1 SGHRS and CDR2 YFSETQ. CDR3 length: 17 residues. Here the CDR3 reads CASSHRFDRSYTDTQYF. The CDR3 DNA reads TGCGCCAGCAGCCATCGTTTTGACAGGTCCTACACAGATACGCAGTATTTT.

J is TRBJ2-5 and V is TRBV4-2; TRBD2 matches 10 bases. This CDR3 has 15 residues. After removal of 0 bases from V and 5 bases from J, the junction contained 3 bases not matched to a gene. The germline CDR1 and CDR2 sequences are LGHNA and YNFKEQ. CDR3 amino acids: CASSQELAGSETQYF. DNA of the CDR3: TGTGCCAGCAGCCAAGAACTAGCGGGGAGTGAGACCCAGTACTTC.

The genes are TRBV2 and TRBJ2-5, with 9 bases lining up with TRBD1. V shed 4 bases, J shed 5 bases, and the junction held 8 bases outside the gene matches. The CDR3 totals 15 residues. Germline V CDR1 and CDR2: SNHLY, FYNNEI. Here the CDR3 reads CASSAGWTGVETQYF. DNA for the CDR3: TGTGCCAGCAGTGCGGGCTGGACAGGGGTCGAGACCCAGTACTTC.

The chain has TRBV19 and TRBJ2-7; 7 bases align to TRBD2. The germline V gene encodes CDR1 LNHDA and CDR2 SQIVND (reference sequence). This CDR3 is 15 amino acids long. Trimming at V came to 3 bases and at J to 5 bases, leaving 10 bases not matched to a gene. CDR3 sequence: CASSMAAGEANEQYF. DNA for the CDR3: TGTGCCAGTAGTATGGCTGCGGGAGAGGCCAACGAGCAGTACTTC.

The V call is TRBV15, the J call TRBJ1-2; a weak D match, TRBD1 (5 bases). This CDR3 has 13 residues. Germline CDR1 and CDR2: LNHNV and YYDKDF (reference sequence). V lost 5 bases, J lost 3 bases, and 10 bases lay in between. CDR3: CATSDSLYYGYTF. CDR3 nucleotide sequence: TGTGCCACCAGCGACAGCTTGTACTATGGCTACACCTTC. Using reference TRBV15 and TRBJ1-2 for the parts outside the CDR3, the full variable domain is DAMVIQNPRYQVTQFGKPVTLSCSQTLNHNVMYWYQQKSSQAPKLLFHYYDKDFNNEADTPDNFQSRRPNTSFCFLDIRSPGLGDTAMYLCATSDSLYYGYTFGSGTRLTVV.

The V call is TRBV4-2, the J call TRBJ2-1; no clear D gene. This CDR3 comprises 14 residues. CDR1 and CDR2 (germline): LGHNA, YNFKEQ. V was trimmed by 0 bases and J by 7 bases, leaving 10 bases between them. CDR3 DNA sequence: TGTGCCAGCAGCCAAGATTTGGAGAGAAATGAGCAGTTCTTC. Protein sequence: CASSQDLERNEQFF.